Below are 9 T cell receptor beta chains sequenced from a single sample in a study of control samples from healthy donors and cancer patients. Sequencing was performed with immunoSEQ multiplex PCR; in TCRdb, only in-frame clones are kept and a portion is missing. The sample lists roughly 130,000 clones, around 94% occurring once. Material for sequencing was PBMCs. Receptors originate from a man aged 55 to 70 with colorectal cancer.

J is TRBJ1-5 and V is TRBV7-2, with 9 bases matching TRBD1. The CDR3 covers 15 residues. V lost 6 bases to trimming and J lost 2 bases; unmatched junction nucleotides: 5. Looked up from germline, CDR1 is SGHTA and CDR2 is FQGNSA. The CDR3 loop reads CASSFDRGGNQPQHF. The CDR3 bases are TGTGCCAGCAGTTTCGACAGGGGGGGCAATCAGCCCCAGCATTTT.

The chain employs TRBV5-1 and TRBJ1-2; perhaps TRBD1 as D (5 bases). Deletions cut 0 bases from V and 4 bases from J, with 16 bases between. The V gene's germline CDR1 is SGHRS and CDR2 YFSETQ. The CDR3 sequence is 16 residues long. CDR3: CASSLGGGLEGYGYTF. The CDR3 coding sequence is TGCGCCAGCAGCTTGGGGGGCGGGCTCGAAGGCTATGGCTACACCTTC.

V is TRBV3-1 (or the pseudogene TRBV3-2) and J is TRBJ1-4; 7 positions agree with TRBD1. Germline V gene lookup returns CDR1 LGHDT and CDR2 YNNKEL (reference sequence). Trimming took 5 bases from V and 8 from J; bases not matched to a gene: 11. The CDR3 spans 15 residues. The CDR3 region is CASSYRQGMDEKLFF. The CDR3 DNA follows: TGTGCCAGCAGCTACCGACAGGGAATGGACGAAAAACTGTTTTTT.

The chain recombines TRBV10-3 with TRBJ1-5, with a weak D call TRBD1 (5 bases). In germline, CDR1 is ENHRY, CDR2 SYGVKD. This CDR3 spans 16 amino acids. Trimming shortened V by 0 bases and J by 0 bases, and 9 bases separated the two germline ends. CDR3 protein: CAISESGGVSNQPQHF. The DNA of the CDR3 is TGTGCCATCAGTGAGTCTGGGGGGGTTAGCAATCAGCCCCAGCATTTT.

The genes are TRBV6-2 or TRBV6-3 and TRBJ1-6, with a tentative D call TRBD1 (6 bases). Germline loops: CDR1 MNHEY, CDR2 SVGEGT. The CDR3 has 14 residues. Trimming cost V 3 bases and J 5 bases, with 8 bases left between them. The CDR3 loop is CASSYTGNNSPLHF. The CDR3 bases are TGTGCCAGCAGTTATACAGGGAATAATTCACCCCTCCACTTT.

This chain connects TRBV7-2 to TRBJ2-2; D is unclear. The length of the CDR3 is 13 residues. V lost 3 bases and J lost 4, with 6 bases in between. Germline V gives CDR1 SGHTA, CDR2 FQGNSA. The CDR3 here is CASSLTVTGELFF. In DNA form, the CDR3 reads TGTGCCAGCAGCTTGACCGTCACCGGGGAGCTGTTTTTT.

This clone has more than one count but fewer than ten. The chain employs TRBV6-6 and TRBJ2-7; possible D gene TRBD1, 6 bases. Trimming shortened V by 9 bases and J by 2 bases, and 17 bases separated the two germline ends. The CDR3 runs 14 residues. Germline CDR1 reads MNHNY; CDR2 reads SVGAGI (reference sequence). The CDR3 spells CASSKGDATYEQYF. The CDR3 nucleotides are TGTGCCAGTTCAAAGGGGGACGCCACCTACGAGCAGTACTTC.

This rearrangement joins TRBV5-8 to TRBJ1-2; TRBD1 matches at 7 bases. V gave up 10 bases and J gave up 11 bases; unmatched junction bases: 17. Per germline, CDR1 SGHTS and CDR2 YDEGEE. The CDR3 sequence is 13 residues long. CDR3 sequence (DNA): TGTGCCGCGAGACAACAGGGGACTATGGGATACACCTTC. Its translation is CAARQQGTMGYTF.

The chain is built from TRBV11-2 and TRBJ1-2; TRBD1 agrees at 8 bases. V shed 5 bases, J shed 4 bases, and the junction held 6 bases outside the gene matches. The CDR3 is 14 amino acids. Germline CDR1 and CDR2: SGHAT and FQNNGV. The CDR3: CASSQQGEGYGYTF. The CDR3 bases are TGTGCCAGCAGCCAACAGGGGGAGGGCTATGGCTACACCTTC.